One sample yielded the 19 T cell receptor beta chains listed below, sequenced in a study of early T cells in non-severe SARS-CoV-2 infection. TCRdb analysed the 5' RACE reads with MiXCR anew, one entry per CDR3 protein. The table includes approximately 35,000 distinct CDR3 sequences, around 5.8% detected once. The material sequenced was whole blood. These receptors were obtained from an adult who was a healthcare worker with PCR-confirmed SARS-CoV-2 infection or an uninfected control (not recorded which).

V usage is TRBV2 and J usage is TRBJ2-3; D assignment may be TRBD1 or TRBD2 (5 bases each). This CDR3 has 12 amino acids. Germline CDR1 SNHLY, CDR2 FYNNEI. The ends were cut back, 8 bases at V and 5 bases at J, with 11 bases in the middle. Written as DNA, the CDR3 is TGTGCCAGCCAGGGAGATATAGATACGCAGTATTTT. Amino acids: CASQGDIDTQYF.

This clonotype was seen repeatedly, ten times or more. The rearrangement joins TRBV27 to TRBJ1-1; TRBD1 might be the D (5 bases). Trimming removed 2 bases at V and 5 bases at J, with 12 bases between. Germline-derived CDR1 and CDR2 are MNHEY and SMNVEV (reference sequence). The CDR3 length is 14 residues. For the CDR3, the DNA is TGTGCCAGCAGTTTAAGGAGGGGAGGGACTGAAGCTTTCTTT. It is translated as CASSLRRGGTEAFF.

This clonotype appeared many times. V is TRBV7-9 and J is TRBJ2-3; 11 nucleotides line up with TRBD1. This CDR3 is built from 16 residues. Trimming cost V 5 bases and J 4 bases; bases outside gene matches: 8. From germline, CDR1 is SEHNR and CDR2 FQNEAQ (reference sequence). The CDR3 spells CASSPRTGGIADTQYF. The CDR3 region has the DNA TGTGCCAGCAGCCCGAGGACAGGGGGCATCGCAGATACGCAGTATTTT.

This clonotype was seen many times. CDR3 bases: TGTGCCAGCAGCTTAGATAACAGGCCTGAAGCTTTCTTT. Translating it yields CASSLDNRPEAFF. V usage is TRBV7-9 and J usage is TRBJ1-1, with D maybe TRBD1 (5 bases). The V gene's germline CDR1 is SEHNR and CDR2 FQNEAQ (reference sequence). This CDR3 contains 13 residues. Trimming cost V 1 base and J 6 bases, with 9 bases left between them.

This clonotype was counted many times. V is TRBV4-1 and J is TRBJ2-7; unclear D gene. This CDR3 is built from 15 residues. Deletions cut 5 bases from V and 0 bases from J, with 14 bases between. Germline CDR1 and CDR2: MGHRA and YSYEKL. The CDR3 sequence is CASSTRVASSYEQYF. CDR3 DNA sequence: TGCGCCAGCAGCACCCGTGTAGCCTCCTCCTACGAGCAGTACTTC.

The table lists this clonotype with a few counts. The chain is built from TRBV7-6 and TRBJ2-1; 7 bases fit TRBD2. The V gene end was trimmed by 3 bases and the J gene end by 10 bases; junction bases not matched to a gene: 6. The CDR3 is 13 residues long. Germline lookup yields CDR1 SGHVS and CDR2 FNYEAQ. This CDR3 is CASSFGGSGEQFF. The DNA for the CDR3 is TGTGCCAGCAGCTTTGGCGGGAGTGGGGAGCAGTTCTTC.

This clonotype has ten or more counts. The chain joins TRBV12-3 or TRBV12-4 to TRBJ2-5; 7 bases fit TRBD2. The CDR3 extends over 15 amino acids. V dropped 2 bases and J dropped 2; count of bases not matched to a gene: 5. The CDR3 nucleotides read TGTGCCAGCAGTTTACGTACCGGGGGGCAAGAGACCCAGTACTTC. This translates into CASSLRTGGQETQYF.

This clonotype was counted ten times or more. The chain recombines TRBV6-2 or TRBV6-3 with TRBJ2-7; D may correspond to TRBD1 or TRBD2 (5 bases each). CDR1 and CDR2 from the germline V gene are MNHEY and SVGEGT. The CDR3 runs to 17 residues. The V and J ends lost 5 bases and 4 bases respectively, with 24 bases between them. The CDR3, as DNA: TGTGCCAGCAGTACCACCACGGGACGGAGGACTCAATACGAGCAGTACGTC. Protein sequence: CASSTTTGRRTQYEQYV.

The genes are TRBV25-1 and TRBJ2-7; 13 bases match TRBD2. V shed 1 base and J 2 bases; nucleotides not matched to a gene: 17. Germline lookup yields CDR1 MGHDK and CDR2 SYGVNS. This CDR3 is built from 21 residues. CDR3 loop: CASSESHNGGTSGRAAYEQYF. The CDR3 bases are TGTGCCAGCAGTGAATCACATAATGGGGGAACTAGCGGGAGGGCCGCCTACGAGCAGTACTTC.

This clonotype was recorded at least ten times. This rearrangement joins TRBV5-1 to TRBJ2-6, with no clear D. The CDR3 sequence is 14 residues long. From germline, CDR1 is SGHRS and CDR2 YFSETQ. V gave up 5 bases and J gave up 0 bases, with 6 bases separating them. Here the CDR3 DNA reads TGCGCCAGCAGTGCGGTCTCTGGGGCCAACGTCCTGACTTTC. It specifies CASSAVSGANVLTF.

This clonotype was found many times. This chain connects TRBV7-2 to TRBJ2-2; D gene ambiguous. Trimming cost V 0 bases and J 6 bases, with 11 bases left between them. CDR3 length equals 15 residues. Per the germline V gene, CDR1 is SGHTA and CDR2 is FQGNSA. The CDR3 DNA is TGTGCCAGCAGCTTAGCGTGGCAGGTCTCCGGGGAGCTGTTTTTT. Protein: CASSLAWQVSGELFF.

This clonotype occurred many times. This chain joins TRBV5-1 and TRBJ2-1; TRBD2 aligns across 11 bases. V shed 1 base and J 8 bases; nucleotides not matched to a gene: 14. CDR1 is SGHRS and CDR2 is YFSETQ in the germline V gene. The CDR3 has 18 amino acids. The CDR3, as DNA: TGCGCCAGCAGCTTGTGGGGCAGTACTAGCGGGAGTAATGATGAGCAGTTCTTC. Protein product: CASSLWGSTSGSNDEQFF.

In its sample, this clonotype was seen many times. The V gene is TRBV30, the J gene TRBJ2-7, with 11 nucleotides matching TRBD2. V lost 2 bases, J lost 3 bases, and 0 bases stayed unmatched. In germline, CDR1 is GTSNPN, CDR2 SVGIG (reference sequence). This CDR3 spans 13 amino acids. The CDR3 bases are TGTGCCTGGAGTCTAGCGGGAGGCTACGAGCAGTACGTC. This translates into CAWSLAGGYEQYV.

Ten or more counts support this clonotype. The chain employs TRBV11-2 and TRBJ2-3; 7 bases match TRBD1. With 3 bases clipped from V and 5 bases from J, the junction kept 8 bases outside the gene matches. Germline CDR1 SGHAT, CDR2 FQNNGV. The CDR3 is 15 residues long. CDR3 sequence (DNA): TGTGCCAGCAGCTTCCCGGGACAGAATGGAGATACGCAGTATTTT. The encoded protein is CASSFPGQNGDTQYF.

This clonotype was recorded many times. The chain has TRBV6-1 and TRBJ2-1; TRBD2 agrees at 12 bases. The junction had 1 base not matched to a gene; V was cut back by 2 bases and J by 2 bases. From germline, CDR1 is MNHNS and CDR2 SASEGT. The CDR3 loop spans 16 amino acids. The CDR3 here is CASSELAGGPYNEQFF. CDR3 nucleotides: TGTGCCAGCAGTGAACTAGCGGGAGGGCCCTACAATGAGCAGTTCTTC.

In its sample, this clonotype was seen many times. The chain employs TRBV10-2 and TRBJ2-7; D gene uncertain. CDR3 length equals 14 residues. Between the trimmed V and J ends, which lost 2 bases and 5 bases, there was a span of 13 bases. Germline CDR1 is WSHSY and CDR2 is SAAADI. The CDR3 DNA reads TGCGCCAGCAGTGAGCCGAATCTTGAAGACGAGCAGTACGTC. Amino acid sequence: CASSEPNLEDEQYV.

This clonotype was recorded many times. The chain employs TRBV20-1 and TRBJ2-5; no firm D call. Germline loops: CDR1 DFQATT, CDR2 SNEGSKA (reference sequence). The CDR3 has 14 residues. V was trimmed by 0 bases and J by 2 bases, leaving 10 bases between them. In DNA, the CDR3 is TGCAGTGCTAGAGATTTGGGCGTACAAGAGACCCAGTACTTC. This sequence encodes CSARDLGVQETQYF.

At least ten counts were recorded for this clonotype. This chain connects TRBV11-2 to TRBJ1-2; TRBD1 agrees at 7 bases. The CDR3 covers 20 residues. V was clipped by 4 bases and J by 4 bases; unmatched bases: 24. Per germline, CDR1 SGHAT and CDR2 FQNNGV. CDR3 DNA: TGTGCCAGCAGCTCCTTGCGGGGATCCGGGACAGCGAGCGGAGGCTATGGCTACACCTTC. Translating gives CASSSLRGSGTASGGYGYTF.

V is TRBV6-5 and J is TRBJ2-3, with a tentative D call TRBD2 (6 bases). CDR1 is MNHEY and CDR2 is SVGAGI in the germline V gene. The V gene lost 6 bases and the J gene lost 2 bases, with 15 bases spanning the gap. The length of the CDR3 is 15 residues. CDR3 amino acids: CASSIDGGSTDTQYF. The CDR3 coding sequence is TGTGCCAGCAGCATAGACGGAGGGTCCACAGATACGCAGTATTTT.